This T cell receptor (beta chain) is from a study of T cells in Graves' hyperthyroidism and ophthalmopathy. General observations from the study: In validation, the model predicted ophthalmopathy. These predictions came a median roughly 6.5 months before onset.

Authors of the study amplified TCR beta CDR3 regions from RNA transcripts. The primer set for the first-round RT-PCR of the TCR CDR3 was HTBI. MiXCR, run by TCRdb on the multiplex PCR reads, gives a single entry per CDR3 protein. The sample gives roughly 350,000 distinct CDR3 sequences, around 15% of which show up once; approximately 35% is in the top ten. Enrolled ophthalmopathy patients presented with a Clinical Activity Score of at least 3, a NOSPECS grade of at least 4, and disease duration under 3 months. This clonotype was picked up many times. Its antigen is as yet unknown. This clonotype was sampled from a woman aged 35 to 49 with Graves' ophthalmopathy. The material sequenced was blood.

The CDR3 nucleotides are TGTGCCAGCAGGTGGACAGGGAAGGTGGACACTGAAGCTTTCTTT. Translated, it gives CASRWTGKVDTEAFF. V gene TRBV6-1 combines with J gene TRBJ1-1; 8 bases agree with TRBD1. With V trimmed by 6 bases and J by 3 bases, 9 bases remained unmatched. Germline V CDR1 and CDR2: MNHNS, SASEGT. This CDR3 has 15 amino acids.